The sequence of this T cell receptor (beta chain) was determined in a study of T cell responses to AZD1222 COVID-19 vaccine. Turning to the study itself: Pooling was applied to second doses at about 4 or about 12 weeks.

Of note for this clone: The antigen is unknown.

Germline lookup yields CDR1 LNHDA and CDR2 SQIVND (reference sequence). This CDR3 is 17 amino acids long. Between the trimmed V and J ends, which lost 7 bases and 3 bases, there was a span of 24 bases. Here immunoSEQ multiplex PCR was the method, and the copy in TCRdb shows in-frame clones only, minus some. The table records 240,000 or so clones, about 92% of them present only once. Overall study results and limits: Researchers took repertoire samples only after the peak T cell response had come. Researchers report vaccine-associated CD4 TCRs spanning spike, with dominance at 160-218 and 743-854.

The receptor was derived from an adult in good health. The sample consisted of peripheral blood, taken on day 0 of AZD1222 vaccination. V usage is TRBV19 and J usage is TRBJ1-1; perhaps TRBD1 as D (5 bases). The CDR3 DNA follows: TGTGCCAGTAATGTTGTTGGGGGGGAAACGTCGGACACTGAAGCTTTCTTT. Its protein product is CASNVVGGETSDTEAFF.